Listed below are T cell receptor beta chains from one sample, sequenced in a study of blood T cell repertoires in COVID-19. The data were produced by immunoSEQ multiplex PCR, yet TCRdb's version contains in-frame clones alone and is incomplete. The sample has 85,000 to 100,000 clones; 80% to 90% are singletons. Sequencing was carried out using peripheral blood. The origin of the receptors is a man aged 45-65 years with COVID-19, enrolled during active disease. The CDR3 runs from the conserved cysteine through the conserved F or W. D genes are given only for firm matches. Some rows have no size entry. The others give once, few or many, or a class for an expanded clone.

d_call j_call cdr3_length clone_size v_call cdr3_aa cdr3_nt
NA TRBJ2-7 12 NA TRBV5-1 CASSLERTEQYF TGCGCCAGCAGCTTGGAGAGGACAGAGCAGTACTTC
NA TRBJ1-6 14 NA TRBV28 CASSLPSMKSPLHF TGTGCCAGCAGTTTACCCAGTATGAAGTCACCCCTCCACTTT
NA TRBJ1-1 14 few TRBV5-5 CASSFSLLNTEAFF TGTGCCAGCAGCTTTTCCCTCCTGAACACTGAAGCTTTCTTT
NA TRBJ1-4 15 NA TRBV15 CATSRGQATNEKLFF TGTGCCACCAGCAGAGGACAGGCAACTAATGAAAAACTGTTTTTT
TRBD2 TRBJ2-7 16 once TRBV7-2 CASSPGTSGPRLEQYF TGTGCCAGCAGCCCCGGGACTAGCGGGCCAAGGCTCGAGCAGTACTTC
NA TRBJ1-2 11 NA TRBV29-1 CSVTRAGGYTF TGCAGCGTTACGAGGGCCGGTGGCTACACCTTC
NA TRBJ1-6 18 NA TRBV11-2 CASSSRDKYLSANSPLHF TGTGCCAGCAGCTCCCGGGACAAGTATTTATCCGCGAATTCACCCCTCCACTTT
TRBD1 TRBJ1-6 12 NA TRBV30 CAWDRVGSPLHF TGTGCCTGGGACAGGGTGGGTTCACCCCTCCACTTT
NA TRBJ1-2 14 few TRBV7-2 CASSLVPGQRPYTF TGTGCCAGCAGCTTAGTTCCAGGGCAGCGTCCTTACACCTTC
NA TRBJ1-2 17 NA TRBV3-1/TRBV3-2 CASSFRLPRKVYYGYTF TGTGCCAGCAGTTTCCGACTACCTAGAAAGGTATACTATGGCTACACCTTC
TRBD1 TRBJ1-5 17 NA TRBV7-8 CASSSTGGTIGNQPQHF TGTGCCAGCAGCTCGACAGGGGGAACGATCGGCAATCAGCCCCAGCATTTT
NA TRBJ1-6 15 few TRBV14 CASSPQAHPNSPLHF TGTGCCAGCAGCCCTCAGGCCCACCCGAATTCACCCCTCCACTTT
NA TRBJ2-2 13 NA TRBV5-1 CASRSGTTGELFF TGCGCCAGCCGATCCGGGACTACCGGGGAGCTGTTTTTT
NA TRBJ2-3 14 NA TRBV5-1 CASSLGAVADTQYF TGCGCCAGCAGCCTAGGTGCAGTCGCAGATACGCAGTATTTT
NA TRBJ1-3 16 NA TRBV4-2 CASSQDPAISGNTIYF TGTGCCAGCAGCCAAGATCCAGCGATCTCTGGAAACACCATATATTTT
NA TRBJ2-2 16 NA TRBV7-3 CASSFLGPPNTGELFF TGTGCCAGCAGCTTCCTCGGTCCCCCAAACACCGGGGAGCTGTTTTTT
TRBD1 TRBJ2-2 13 few TRBV28 CASTLTGFGELFF TGTGCCAGCACCTTGACAGGGTTCGGGGAGCTGTTTTTT
NA TRBJ2-5 16 NA TRBV11-2 CASSLVNPGQQETQYF TGTGCCAGCAGCTTAGTCAACCCGGGACAACAAGAGACCCAGTACTTC
NA TRBJ1-3 16 NA TRBV11-3 CASSLDPGGCGNTIYF TGTGCCAGCAGCTTAGATCCGGGGGGATGTGGAAACACCATATATTTT
TRBD1 TRBJ2-7 15 NA TRBV27 CASSAAGTGPYEQYF TGTGCCAGCAGTGCTGCCGGGACAGGGCCCTACGAGCAGTACTTC
TRBD1 TRBJ2-7 15 few TRBV5-6 CASSPQGIIMYEQYF TGTGCCAGCAGCCCACAGGGGATTATTATGTACGAGCAGTACTTC
NA TRBJ1-5 16 NA TRBV11-2 CASSLVAGYSNQPQHF TGTGCCAGCAGCTTAGTGGCAGGCTATAGCAATCAGCCCCAGCATTTT
TRBD1 TRBJ1-1 14 NA TRBV4-1 CASSRGQGAVEAFF TGCGCCAGCAGCCGAGGACAGGGGGCGGTTGAAGCTTTCTTT
TRBD1 TRBJ2-7 15 NA TRBV4-1 CASSPGQVGDYEQYF TGCGCCAGCAGCCCCGGACAGGTTGGAGACTACGAGCAGTACTTC
NA TRBJ1-2 15 NA TRBV24-1 CATSDRRGGDYGYTF TGTGCCACCAGTGACCGTAGGGGAGGCGACTATGGCTACACCTTC
NA TRBJ1-6 13 NA TRBV6-5 CASRTGFNSPLHF TGTGCCAGCAGGACAGGCTTTAATTCACCCCTCCACTTT
TRBD1 TRBJ1-2 15 NA TRBV10-2 CASSESGQAQRGYTF TGCGCCAGCAGTGAGTCGGGACAGGCGCAGCGTGGCTACACCTTC
NA TRBJ2-7 12 NA TRBV29-1 CSVGRTAYEQYF TGCAGCGTCGGTAGGACAGCCTACGAGCAGTACTTC
NA TRBJ1-1 15 NA TRBV19 CASSITGGLNTEAFF TGTGCCAGTAGTATTACGGGGGGATTGAACACTGAAGCTTTCTTT
NA TRBJ1-1 14 once TRBV7-8 CASSLASRNTEAFF TGTGCCAGCAGCTTAGCGTCGCGGAACACTGAAGCTTTCTTT
NA TRBJ1-2 12 NA TRBV30 CAWSGVSYGYTF TGTGCCTGGAGCGGGGTGTCCTATGGCTACACCTTC
NA TRBJ2-2 14 NA TRBV5-4 CASSLDQRTGELFF TGTGCCAGCAGCTTGGATCAGCGAACCGGGGAGCTGTTTTTT
TRBD1 TRBJ1-5 13 NA TRBV15 CATRDRSNQPQHF TGTGCCACCCGGGACAGGAGCAATCAGCCCCAGCATTTT
TRBD1 TRBJ1-5 17 NA TRBV30 CAWSTPLSGQGNQPQHF TGTGCCTGGAGTACCCCCCTATCAGGACAGGGCAATCAGCCCCAGCATTTT
TRBD1 TRBJ1-5 19 few TRBV4-3 CASSQDAVPRDRGNQPQHF TGCGCCAGCAGCCAAGACGCTGTTCCCCGGGACAGGGGTAATCAGCCCCAGCATTTT
NA TRBJ1-5 17 few TRBV3-1/TRBV3-2 CASSQGRGGAGNQPQHF TGTGCCAGCAGCCAAGGTCGTGGGGGGGCGGGCAATCAGCCCCAGCATTTT
NA TRBJ1-1 16 NA TRBV9 CASSVGSGRINTEAFF TGTGCCAGCAGCGTAGGGTCAGGTCGAATAAACACTGAAGCTTTCTTT
NA TRBJ2-7 12 NA TRBV16 CASSQSRVEQYF TGTGCCAGCAGCCAATCTCGAGTCGAGCAGTACTTC
NA TRBJ2-3 15 NA TRBV4-1 CASSQRHRAPDTQYF TGCGCCAGCAGCCAAAGACACAGGGCCCCAGATACGCAGTATTTT
NA TRBJ2-7 12 NA TRBV3-1/TRBV3-2 CASSQTLYEQYF TGTGCCAGCAGCCAAACTCTCTACGAGCAGTACTTC
NA TRBJ1-1 15 NA TRBV5-1 CASSLFSSRGTEAFF TGCGCCAGCAGCTTGTTCTCCAGCCGAGGAACTGAAGCTTTCTTT
NA TRBJ1-1 13 NA TRBV19 CATQQIPNTEAFF TGTGCCACCCAACAGATTCCTAACACTGAAGCTTTCTTT
TRBD2 TRBJ2-1 12 NA TRBV29-1 CSASGTSGEQFF TGCAGCGCCTCAGGGACTAGCGGTGAGCAGTTCTTC
TRBD1 TRBJ1-1 17 NA TRBV6-4 CASGQGCFLLGDTEAFF TGTGCCAGCGGACAGGGGTGTTTCCTTCTGGGGGACACTGAAGCTTTCTTT
NA TRBJ1-2 14 NA TRBV4-1 CASSQADRLTSYTF TGCGCCAGCAGCCAAGCGGACAGACTTACAAGCTACACCTTC
NA TRBJ2-1 14 NA TRBV5-5 CASSLGQGYNEQFF TGTGCCAGCAGCTTGGGGCAGGGCTACAATGAGCAGTTCTTC
NA TRBJ1-2 14 NA TRBV3-1/TRBV3-2 CASRARGENYGYTF TGTGCCAGCAGAGCCCGGGGGGAAAACTATGGCTACACCTTC
NA TRBJ1-1 16 once TRBV9 CASSVDAYAGSTEAFF TGTGCCAGCAGCGTTGACGCATACGCGGGTAGCACTGAAGCTTTCTTT
TRBD2 TRBJ2-7 16 NA TRBV19 CASSITRTSASYEQYF TGTGCCAGTAGTATAACTCGGACTAGCGCCTCCTACGAGCAGTACTTC
TRBD1 TRBJ2-1 19 NA TRBV18 CASSPRTGPIVGIYNEQFF TGTGCCAGCTCACCGCGGACAGGTCCGATCGTTGGTATCTACAATGAGCAGTTCTTC